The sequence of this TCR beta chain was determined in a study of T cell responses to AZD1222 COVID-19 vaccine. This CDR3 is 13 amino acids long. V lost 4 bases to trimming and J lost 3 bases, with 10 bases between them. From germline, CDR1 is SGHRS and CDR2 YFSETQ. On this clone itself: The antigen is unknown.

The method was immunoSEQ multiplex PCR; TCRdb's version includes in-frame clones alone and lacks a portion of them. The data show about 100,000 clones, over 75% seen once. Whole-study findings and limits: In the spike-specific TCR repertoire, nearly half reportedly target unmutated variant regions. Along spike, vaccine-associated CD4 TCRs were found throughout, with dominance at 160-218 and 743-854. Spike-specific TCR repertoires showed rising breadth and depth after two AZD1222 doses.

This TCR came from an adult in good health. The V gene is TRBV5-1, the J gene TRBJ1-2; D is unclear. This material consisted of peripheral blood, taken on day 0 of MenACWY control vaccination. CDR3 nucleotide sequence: TGCGCCAGCAGCATGGACGGGGACTATGGCTACACCTTC. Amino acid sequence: CASSMDGDYGYTF.